This entry concerns a single TCR beta chain. The data were produced by immunoSEQ multiplex PCR, yet TCRdb's version contains in-frame clones alone and is incomplete. The sample records about 130,000 clones, 89% being singletons. This CDR3 has 16 amino acids. Germline V gene lookup returns CDR1 SGHRS and CDR2 YFSETQ. V was clipped by 3 bases and J by 5 bases; unmatched bases: 9. This specimen belongs to a study of cytomegalovirus exposure and HLA in healthy donors. Sample: PBMCs. The chain uses TRBV5-1 and TRBJ2-3; 10 positions agree with TRBD1. The sequence derives from a woman aged 18 to 35 in good health and CMV-seropositive. The CDR3 spells CASSSRLGTGVDTQYF. The CDR3 DNA reads TGCGCCAGCAGCTCGAGACTCGGGACAGGGGTAGATACGCAGTATTTT.